Below are 30 T cell receptor beta chains sequenced from a single sample in a study of shared clonotypes between healthy human individuals. Sequencing was performed with immunoSEQ multiplex PCR; in TCRdb, only in-frame clones are kept and a portion is missing. The table shows about 2 million clones, with about 95% occurring only once. Terminally differentiated effector memory CD45RA+ cells were excluded by CCR7 positive selection of CD45RO-negative cells. What was sequenced was naive CD8+ T cells sorted from blood. The receptors originated from a man aged 18 to 30 in good health.

V gene TRBV10-2 combines with J gene TRBJ2-2, with 7 positions matching TRBD1. The V gene's germline CDR1 is WSHSY and CDR2 SAAADI. The CDR3 runs to 15 residues. Trimming removed 7 bases from V and 2 bases from J; junction bases left unmatched: 7. CDR3 nucleotide sequence: TGCGCCAGCACCGCCGGGACAGATAACACCGGGGAGCTGTTTTTT. Translation: CASTAGTDNTGELFF.

The V call is TRBV28, the J call TRBJ2-1; 10 bases map to TRBD2. The germline CDR1 and CDR2 sequences are MDHEN and SYDVKM. With 6 bases clipped from V and 0 bases from J, the junction kept 14 bases outside the gene matches. The CDR3 spans 19 residues. The chain's CDR3 is CASSSGPSGGPSSYNEQFF. The CDR3 DNA follows: TGTGCCAGCAGCTCAGGGCCTAGCGGGGGCCCCAGCTCCTACAATGAGCAGTTCTTC.

The chain is built from TRBV27 and TRBJ2-1; tentatively, D is TRBD1 or TRBD2 (5 bases each). Looked up from germline, CDR1 is MNHEY and CDR2 is SMNVEV (reference sequence). The V end lost 5 bases, the J end lost 3 bases, and 11 bases lay between the germline ends. The length of the CDR3 is 14 residues. CDR3 nucleotides: TGTGCCAGCAGTGCCGGGACGGTCTACAATGAGCAGTTCTTC. Protein: CASSAGTVYNEQFF.

The V gene is TRBV14, the J gene TRBJ2-7; D gene unclear. The V end lost 0 bases, the J end lost 5 bases, and 2 bases lay between the germline ends. CDR3 size: 11 residues. Germline CDR1 SGHDN, CDR2 FVKESK. The CDR3 sequence is CASSQDNEQYF. The CDR3 coding sequence is TGTGCCAGCAGCCAAGACAACGAGCAGTACTTC.

This clone came up once. This sequence joins TRBV11-2 and TRBJ2-7; TRBD1 matches at 10 bases. The CDR3 extends over 13 amino acids. The V gene end was trimmed by 5 bases and the J gene end by 7 bases; junction bases not matched to a gene: 5. CDR1 is SGHAT, CDR2 FQNNGV, per germline. CDR3: CASSLGTGEEQYF. For the CDR3, the DNA is TGTGCCAGCAGCCTGGGGACAGGGGAAGAGCAGTACTTC.

This chain links TRBV4-1 with TRBJ2-2; 9 bases line up with TRBD2. This CDR3 has 15 residues. V trimming: 6 bases; J trimming: 5 bases; junction bases outside the gene matches: 7. From germline, CDR1 is MGHRA and CDR2 YSYEKL. The CDR3: CASSPGSGGTGELFF. The CDR3 coding sequence is TGCGCCAGCAGTCCCGGAAGCGGGGGGACCGGGGAGCTGTTTTTT.

The V gene is TRBV5-1, the J gene TRBJ2-7; 12 bases are a match to TRBD2. Germline CDR1 reads SGHRS; CDR2 reads YFSETQ. This CDR3 has 17 residues. The J segment lost 0 bases and the V segment lost 4 bases, leaving 8 bases of the junction unmatched. The CDR3 loop is CASSESGLAGVSYEQYF. Written as DNA, the CDR3 is TGCGCCAGCAGCGAATCGGGACTAGCGGGCGTCTCCTACGAGCAGTACTTC.

V is TRBV5-4 and J is TRBJ2-1; 7 bases agree with TRBD2. CDR3 length: 16 amino acids. In germline, CDR1 is SGHNT, CDR2 YYREEE (reference sequence). J was trimmed by 14 bases and V by 0 bases; bases with no gene match: 17. The CDR3 reads CASSLGTGGESVEEFF. DNA for the CDR3: TGTGCCAGCAGCTTGGGAACGGGGGGAGAGTCGGTGGAGGAGTTCTTC.

The rearrangement uses TRBV6-5 and TRBJ2-5; maybe TRBD2 (5 bases). The CDR3 contains 16 residues. The germline gives CDR1 MNHEY, CDR2 SVGAGI. V shed 4 bases and J shed 5 bases, with 20 bases lying between them. In DNA form, the CDR3 reads TGTGCCAGCAGTTTTTCCCTAGCTCCTAAACTGGAGACCCAGTACTTC. Its protein is CASSFSLAPKLETQYF.

The chain employs TRBV5-4 and TRBJ2-3; no clear D gene. V shed 2 bases and J shed 4 bases, with 5 bases lying between them. Germline V gene lookup returns CDR1 SGHNT and CDR2 YYREEE (reference sequence). The CDR3 extends over 12 amino acids. The CDR3 DNA follows: TGTGCCAGCAGCTTATATGCAGATACGCAGTATTTT. This sequence encodes CASSLYADTQYF.

The V call is TRBV6-5, the J call TRBJ1-2; 7 positions match TRBD1. CDR1 and CDR2 (germline): MNHEY, SVGAGI. Trimming took 10 bases from V and 7 from J; bases not matched to a gene: 9. The CDR3 covers 12 residues. The CDR3 protein is CAISDRVIGYTF. CDR3 bases: TGTGCCATCAGCGACAGGGTTATTGGCTACACCTTC.

Here the CDR3 DNA reads TGTGCCACCAGCAGCGTTTTGAACACTGAAGCTTTCTTT. It yields the protein CATSSVLNTEAFF. The genes are TRBV15 and TRBJ1-1, with D uncertain. Deletions cut 3 bases from V and 0 bases from J, with 5 bases between. This CDR3 has 13 amino acids. CDR1 and CDR2 from the germline V gene are LNHNV and YYDKDF (reference sequence). The full variable domain, in which reference TRBV15 and TRBJ1-1 provide the parts outside the CDR3, is DAMVIQNPRYQVTQFGKPVTLSCSQTLNHNVMYWYQQKSSQAPKLLFHYYDKDFNNEADTPDNFQSRRPNTSFCFLDIRSPGLGDTAMYLCATSSVLNTEAFFGQGTRLTVV.

The rearrangement uses TRBV4-3 and TRBJ1-5, with 7 bases identical to TRBD1. The CDR3 has 18 amino acids. Germline values: CDR1 LGHNA, CDR2 YSLEER. The ends lost 1 base at V and 0 bases at J; junction bases unmatched: 9. Here the CDR3 DNA reads TGCGCCAGCAGCCAAGTAGGCAGGGGGGAAAATAGCAATCAGCCCCAGCATTTT. Amino acid sequence: CASSQVGRGENSNQPQHF.

J is TRBJ2-7 and V is TRBV2, with D possibly TRBD1 on 5 matching bases. Between the trimmed V and J ends, which lost 0 bases and 3 bases, there was a span of 9 bases. The CDR3 is 14 amino acids. Germline lookup yields CDR1 SNHLY and CDR2 FYNNEI. The CDR3 region has the DNA TGTGCCAGCAGTGAAGCAAATGACAGCTACGAGCAGTACTTC. Encoded protein: CASSEANDSYEQYF.

The J gene is TRBJ2-3, the V gene TRBV7-9, with D uncertain. The CDR3 loop spans 14 amino acids. Germline V lookup: CDR1 SEHNR, CDR2 FQNEAQ (reference sequence). Trimming cost V 4 bases and J 4 bases, with 12 bases left between them. CDR3 residues: CASSSPPSADTQYF. The DNA of the CDR3 is TGTGCCAGCAGCTCACCCCCGAGCGCAGATACGCAGTATTTT.

A single count supports this clone. This chain connects TRBV13 to TRBJ2-7; 9 positions match TRBD1. This CDR3 is built from 14 residues. The V gene end was trimmed by 3 bases and the J gene end by 6 bases; junction bases not matched to a gene: 6. Germline V gene data show CDR1 as PRHDT and CDR2 as FYEKMQ (reference sequence). The CDR3 region is CASSLNRGHPEQYF. CDR3 DNA sequence: TGTGCCAGCAGCTTGAACAGGGGGCATCCCGAGCAGTACTTC.

The chain carries TRBV27 and TRBJ2-1; weak D call: TRBD1 (5 bases). Germline V gene sequence: CDR1 MNHEY, CDR2 SMNVEV (reference sequence). The CDR3 is made up of 15 amino acids. The ends were cut back, 3 bases at V and 2 bases at J, with 11 bases in the middle. DNA for the CDR3: TGTGCCAGCAGTTTGGCGGAAGGGGCCTACAATGAGCAGTTCTTC. Translated: CASSLAEGAYNEQFF.

The rearrangement uses TRBV7-9 and TRBJ2-5; D is unclear. Germline V gene data show CDR1 as SEHNR and CDR2 as FQNEAQ (reference sequence). V was pared by 5 bases and J by 1 base, with 11 bases between. This CDR3 region has 14 residues. This chain's CDR3 is CASSPPVPQETQYF. The CDR3 bases are TGTGCCAGCAGCCCCCCCGTGCCCCAAGAGACCCAGTACTTC.

This clone was observed a handful of times. The DNA of the CDR3 is TGTGCCAGTAGTAACAGGGGAATTGGTGAGCAGTACTTC. Translating gives CASSNRGIGEQYF. The rearrangement links TRBV19 to TRBJ2-7; 7 bases match TRBD1. Germline CDR1 LNHDA, CDR2 SQIVND (reference sequence). Trimming took 4 bases from V and 7 from J; bases not matched to a gene: 7. This CDR3 is 13 amino acids long.

The rearrangement joins TRBV10-2 to TRBJ2-1; D is perhaps TRBD2 (5 bases). V was pared by 10 bases and J by 0 bases, with 10 bases between. Germline V gene lookup returns CDR1 WSHSY and CDR2 SAAADI. This CDR3 has 13 residues. The CDR3 nucleotides are TGCGCCATCGGACTTCTCTCCTACAATGAGCAGTTCTTC. Translated, it gives CAIGLLSYNEQFF.

The sample holds one count of this clone. The chain is built from TRBV12-2 and TRBJ1-5. TRBV12-2 is designated a pseudogene. This CDR3 has 19 residues. CDR3 DNA: TGTGCAAGTCGCTTAGCATCCGGCGGGACACCCTCAAGCAATCAGCCCCAGCATTTT. This encodes CASRLASGGTPSSNQPQHF.

The chain recombines TRBV14 with TRBJ1-1, with a tentative D call TRBD1 (5 bases). V lost 5 bases, J lost 2 bases, and 12 bases lay in between. The CDR3 consists of 14 residues. From germline, CDR1 is SGHDN and CDR2 FVKESK. CDR3 nucleotide sequence: TGTGCCAGCAGCTGGTGGGGGTCAAACACTGAAGCTTTCTTT. As protein: CASSWWGSNTEAFF.

With regard to this clone: This sample includes further DNA sequences coding for the same CDR3. The rearrangement joins TRBV25-1 to TRBJ2-5; 9 nucleotides line up with TRBD2. V dropped 2 bases and J dropped 5; count of bases not matched to a gene: 3. Germline values: CDR1 MGHDK, CDR2 SYGVNS. The CDR3 loop spans 14 amino acids. The CDR3 DNA reads TGTGCCAGCAGTGAACCGGGACTAGCTGAGACCCAGTACTTC. Translated, it gives CASSEPGLAETQYF.

The CDR3 nucleotides read TGTGCCAGCAGTTTTGGGCGTTACAATGAGCAGTTCTTC. This translates into CASSFGRYNEQFF. The chain employs TRBV25-1 and TRBJ2-1, with D unresolved. The V and J ends lost 5 bases and 4 bases respectively, with 9 bases between them. The CDR3 totals 13 residues. Germline loops: CDR1 MGHDK, CDR2 SYGVNS.

The chain carries TRBV5-1 and TRBJ2-1; TRBD2 aligns across 8 bases. From germline, CDR1 is SGHRS and CDR2 YFSETQ. The ends lost 4 bases at V and 0 bases at J; junction bases unmatched: 9. The CDR3 covers 17 residues. The CDR3 DNA follows: TGCGCCAGCAGCCCTACCCCGGGGGGGCACTCCTACAATGAGCAGTTCTTC. Its translation is CASSPTPGGHSYNEQFF.

This clone has just a few counts. This same CDR3 is encoded by further DNA sequences in the sample. The chain is built from TRBV19 and TRBJ2-7; TRBD1 matches 9 bases. The CDR3 consists of 15 residues. CDR1 is LNHDA and CDR2 is SQIVND in the germline V gene (reference sequence). J gave up 1 base and V 3 bases, and 4 bases lay outside the gene matches. The CDR3 coding sequence is TGTGCCAGTAGTATTGGGGGACAGGGATCCTACGAGCAGTACTTC. It codes for CASSIGGQGSYEQYF.

In the case of this clone: The sample holds other DNA sequences that translate to the same CDR3. The CDR3 reads CSARDSYNEQFF. The CDR3 DNA reads TGCAGCGCTCGGGACAGCTACAATGAGCAGTTCTTC. The chain carries TRBV29-1 and TRBJ2-1, with 7 bases identical to TRBD1. The V gene's germline CDR1 is SQVTM and CDR2 ANQGSEA. This CDR3 contains 12 residues. Trimming at V came to 7 bases and at J to 3 bases, leaving 3 bases not matched to a gene.

This sequence joins TRBV27 and TRBJ2-1, with D perhaps matching TRBD1 or TRBD2 (5 bases each). The germline gives CDR1 MNHEY, CDR2 SMNVEV (reference sequence). The CDR3 runs 17 residues. V was shortened by 0 bases and J by 4 bases, with 16 bases between the two germline ends. CDR3 protein: CASSLSSGGDSYNEQFF. The CDR3 coding sequence is TGTGCCAGCAGTTTATCCTCTGGGGGAGACAGTTACAATGAGCAGTTCTTC.

The rearrangement links TRBV5-4 to TRBJ1-2, with D possibly TRBD1 on 6 matching bases. The CDR3 length is 12 residues. Germline V lookup: CDR1 SGHNT, CDR2 YYREEE (reference sequence). The ends were cut back, 9 bases at V and 8 bases at J, with 17 bases in the middle. The chain's CDR3 is CANLRTDGGYTF. In DNA form, the CDR3 reads TGTGCCAATCTAAGGACAGACGGGGGCTACACCTTC.

About this clone: Other nucleotide sequences from this sample produce the same CDR3. The CDR3 DNA is TGTGCCAGTAGCTGGGGGCAGGGGGCCTACGAGCAGTACTTC. It translates to CASSWGQGAYEQYF. The chain combines TRBV19 with TRBJ2-7; TRBD1 agrees at 7 bases. The CDR3 totals 14 residues. V was clipped by 6 bases and J by 2 bases; unmatched bases: 7. Germline V gene sequence: CDR1 LNHDA, CDR2 SQIVND (reference sequence).